Following are 4 T cell receptor beta chains from one sample sequenced in a study of CD8+ T cells in alopecia areata. Treatment defined: oral pan-JAK inhibitor, 5-10 mg twice daily. RNA extraction was followed by reverse transcription into cDNA, which acted as the sequencing template. Profiling relied on immunoSEQ multiplex PCR, and the TCRdb table lists in-frame clones only, not all of them. In the table there are 42,000 or so clones, more than 90% of which are singletons. Sequenced material: CD8+ T cells sorted from blood, taken at week 24, from a patient treated with tofacitinib. These TCRs come from a human donor with alopecia areata.

CDR3 region: CASSPVGSGLYEQYF. DNA for the CDR3: TGTGCCAGCAGCCCCGTGGGTAGCGGACTATACGAGCAGTACTTC. The rearrangement joins TRBV9 to TRBJ2-7; the D gene is possibly TRBD2 (6 bases). Germline-derived CDR1 and CDR2 are SGDLS and YYNGEE. Trimming left V 4 bases short and J 4 bases short, with 18 bases between. There are 15 residues in the CDR3.

V is TRBV7-9 and J is TRBJ2-1, with TRBD1 as a possible D gene (6 bases). Germline CDR1 SEHNR, CDR2 FQNEAQ (reference sequence). The CDR3 contains 14 residues. Trimming stripped 1 base from V and 8 bases from J, with 12 bases between. The CDR3 DNA sequence: TGTGCCAGCAGCTTAGTCGCAGGGGTCCATGAGCAGTTCTTC. Translating it yields CASSLVAGVHEQFF. Supplemented by reference TRBV7-9 and TRBJ2-1, the full variable domain reads DTGVSQNPRHKITKRGQNVTFRCDPISEHNRLYWYRQTLGQGPEFLTYFQNEAQLEKSRLLSDRFSAERPKGSFSTLEIQRTEQGDSAMYLCASSLVAGVHEQFFGPGTRLTVL.

The gene calls are TRBV7-8 and TRBJ2-7; D call uncertain. Trimming pared 4 bases from V and 2 bases from J, leaving 24 bases between. This CDR3 is 18 amino acids long. CDR1 is SGHVS, CDR2 FQNEAQ, per germline. The CDR3 DNA follows: TGTGCCAGCAGCTCCACCCAGCCGCAGGCAGAGATCCCCTACGAGCAGTACTTC. Translation: CASSSTQPQAEIPYEQYF.

The rearrangement uses TRBV6-5 and TRBJ2-7; 7 bases map to TRBD1. The V gene end was trimmed by 10 bases and the J gene end by 0 bases; junction bases not matched to a gene: 6. CDR1 MNHEY and CDR2 SVGAGI come from the germline V gene. This CDR3 has 13 residues. This CDR3 reads CATSTGISYEQYF. As DNA, the CDR3 is TGTGCCACTTCGACAGGGATCTCCTACGAGCAGTACTTC.